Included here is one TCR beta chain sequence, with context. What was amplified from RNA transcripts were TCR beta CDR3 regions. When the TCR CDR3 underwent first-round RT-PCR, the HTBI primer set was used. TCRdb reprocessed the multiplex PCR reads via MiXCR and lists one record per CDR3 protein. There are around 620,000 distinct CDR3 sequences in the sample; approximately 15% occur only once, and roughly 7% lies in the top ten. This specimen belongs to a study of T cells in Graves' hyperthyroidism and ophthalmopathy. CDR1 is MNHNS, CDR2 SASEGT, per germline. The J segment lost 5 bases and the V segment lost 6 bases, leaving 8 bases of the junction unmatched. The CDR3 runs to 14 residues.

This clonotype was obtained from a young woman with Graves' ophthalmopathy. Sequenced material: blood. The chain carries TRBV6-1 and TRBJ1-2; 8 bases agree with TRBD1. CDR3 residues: CASSGHTGGYGYTF. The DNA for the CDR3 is TGTGCCAGCAGCGGCCATACAGGGGGATATGGCTACACCTTC.